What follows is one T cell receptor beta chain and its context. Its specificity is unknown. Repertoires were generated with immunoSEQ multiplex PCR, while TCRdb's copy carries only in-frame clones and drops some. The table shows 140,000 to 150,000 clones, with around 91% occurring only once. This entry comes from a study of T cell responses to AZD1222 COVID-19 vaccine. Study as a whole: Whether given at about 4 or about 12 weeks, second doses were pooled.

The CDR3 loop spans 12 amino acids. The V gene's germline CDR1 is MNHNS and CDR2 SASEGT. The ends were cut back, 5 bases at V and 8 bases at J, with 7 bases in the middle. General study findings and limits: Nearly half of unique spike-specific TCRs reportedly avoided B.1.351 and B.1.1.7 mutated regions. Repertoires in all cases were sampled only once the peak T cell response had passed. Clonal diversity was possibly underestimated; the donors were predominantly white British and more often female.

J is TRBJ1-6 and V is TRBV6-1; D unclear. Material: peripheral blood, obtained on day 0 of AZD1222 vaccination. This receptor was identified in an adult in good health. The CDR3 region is CASSRVDSPLHF. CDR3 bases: TGTGCCAGCAGTAGGGTTGATTCACCCCTCCACTTT.